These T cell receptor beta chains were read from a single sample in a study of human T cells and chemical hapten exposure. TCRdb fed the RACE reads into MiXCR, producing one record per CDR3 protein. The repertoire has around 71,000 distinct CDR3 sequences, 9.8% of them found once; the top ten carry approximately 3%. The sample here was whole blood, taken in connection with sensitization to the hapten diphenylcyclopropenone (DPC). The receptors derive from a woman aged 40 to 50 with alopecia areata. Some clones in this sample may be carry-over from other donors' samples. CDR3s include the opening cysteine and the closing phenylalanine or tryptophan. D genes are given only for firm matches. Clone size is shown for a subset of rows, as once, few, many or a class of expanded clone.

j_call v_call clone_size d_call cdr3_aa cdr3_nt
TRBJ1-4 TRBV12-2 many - CASRRKGADFEKLFF TGTGCAAGTCGAAGAAAGGGGGCGGATTTTGAAAAACTGTTTTTT
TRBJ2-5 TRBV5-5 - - CASSPPSTGTQYF TGTGCCAGCAGCCCCCCCTCCACGGGGACCCAGTACTTC
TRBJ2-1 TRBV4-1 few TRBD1 CASSHDRGYESDEQFF TGCGCCAGCAGCCATGACAGGGGGTACGAATCGGATGAGCAGTTCTTC
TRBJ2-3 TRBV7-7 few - CASSLRFSSTDTQYF TGTGCTAGCAGCTTAAGGTTCTCTAGCACAGATACGCAGTATTTT
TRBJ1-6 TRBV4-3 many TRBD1 CASSQGTGGSYNSPLHF TGCGCCAGCAGCCAGGGGACAGGGGGCTCCTATAATTCACCCCTCCACTTT
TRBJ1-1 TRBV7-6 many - CASSSNVAGTEAFF TGTGCCAGCAGCTCTAACGTGGCGGGGACTGAAGCTTTCTTT
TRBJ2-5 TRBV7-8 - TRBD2 CASSFSPLAGGQETQYF TGTGCCAGCAGCTTCTCCCCACTAGCGGGGGGCCAAGAGACCCAGTACTTC
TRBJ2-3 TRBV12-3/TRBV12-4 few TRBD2 CASSPSSGGAPDTQYF TGTGCCAGCAGTCCCTCAAGCGGGGGGGCCCCAGATACGCAGTATTTT
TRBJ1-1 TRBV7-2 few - CASSFTQGGTEAFF TGTGCCAGCAGCTTTACCCAGGGAGGCACTGAAGCTTTCTTT
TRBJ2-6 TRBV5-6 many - CASSKYSGANVLTF TGTGCCAGCAGCAAATACTCTGGGGCCAACGTCCTGACTTTC
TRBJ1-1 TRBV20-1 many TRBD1 CSASGGTVRQVGAEAFF TGCAGTGCTAGTGGAGGGACAGTTCGTCAGGTCGGGGCTGAAGCTTTCTTT
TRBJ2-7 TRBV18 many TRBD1 CASSPGQGYYEQYF TGTGCCAGCTCACCGGGACAGGGGTACTACGAGCAGTACTTC
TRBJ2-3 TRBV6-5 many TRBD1 CASSYGTGGPDTQYF TGTGCCAGCAGTTACGGGACAGGGGGCCCCGATACGCAGTATTTT
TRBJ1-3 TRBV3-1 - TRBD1 CASSQGTGFSGNTIYF TGTGCCAGCAGCCAAGGGACAGGGTTCTCTGGAAACACCATATATTTT
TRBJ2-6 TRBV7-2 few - CASSLGPRTAGIGASVLTF TGTGCCAGCAGCTTAGGTCCCCGGACAGCTGGAATAGGAGCATCCGTCCTGACTTTC
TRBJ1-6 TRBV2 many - CASTGLFNSPLHF TGTGCCAGCACTGGACTGTTTAATTCACCCCTCCACTTT
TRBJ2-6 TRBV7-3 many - CASSFRGTSGANVLTF TGTGCCAGCAGCTTCAGGGGTACCTCTGGGGCCAACGTCCTGACTTTC
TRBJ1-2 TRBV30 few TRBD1 CAWSGGTGRSYGYTF TGTGCCTGGAGTGGCGGGACAGGGAGAAGTTATGGCTACACCTTC
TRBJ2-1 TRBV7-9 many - CASSPEGRGRDEQFF TGTGCCAGCAGCCCCGAAGGCCGGGGTCGGGATGAGCAGTTCTTC
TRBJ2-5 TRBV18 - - CASSPSGTGETQYF TGTGCCAGCTCACCATCCGGGACGGGGGAGACCCAGTACTTC
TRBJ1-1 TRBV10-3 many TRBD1 CATRQGNTEAFF TGTGCCACCAGACAGGGGAACACTGAAGCTTTCTTT
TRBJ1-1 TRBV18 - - CASSPRQGDTEAFF TGTGCCAGCTCACCACGCCAGGGCGACACTGAAGCTTTCTTT
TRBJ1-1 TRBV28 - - CASTQRQKGAFF TGTGCCAGCACCCAGCGACAGAAGGGAGCTTTCTTT
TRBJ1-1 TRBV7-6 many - CASSLSGAEAFF TGTGCCAGCAGCTTATCGGGGGCTGAAGCTTTCTTT
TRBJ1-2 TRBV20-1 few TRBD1 CSARALLTGTGVLGYGYTF TGCAGTGCTAGAGCCCTCCTCACGGGGACAGGGGTTTTGGGCTATGGCTACACCTTC
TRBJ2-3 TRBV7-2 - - CASSARIAVGADTQYF TGTGCCAGCAGTGCTCGTATCGCCGTGGGAGCAGATACGCAGTATTTT
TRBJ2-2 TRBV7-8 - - CASSPESRELFF TGTGCCAGCAGCCCCGAGAGTCGGGAGCTGTTTTTT
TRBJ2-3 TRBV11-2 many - CASSPVRGMTTDTQYF TGTGCCAGCAGCCCTGTTCGCGGGATGACCACAGATACGCAGTATTTT
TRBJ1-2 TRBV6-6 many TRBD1 CASSRNPGQGSYGYTF TGTGCCAGCAGTCGAAACCCAGGACAGGGGAGCTATGGCTACACCTTC
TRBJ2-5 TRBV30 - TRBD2 CAWSAAGGEGETQYF TGTGCCTGGAGCGCAGCGGGGGGAGAAGGAGAGACCCAGTACTTC
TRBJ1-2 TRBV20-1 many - CSATFQGPYGYTF TGCAGTGCTACTTTTCAAGGGCCCTATGGCTACACCTTC
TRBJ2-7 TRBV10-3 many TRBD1 CAIRDRDRARDEQYF TGTGCCATCAGGGACCGGGACAGGGCTAGAGACGAGCAGTACTTC
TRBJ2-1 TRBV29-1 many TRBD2 CSVQGGEVKRMKTYNEQFF TGCAGCGTCCAGGGAGGGGAGGTGAAAAGAATGAAAACCTACAATGAGCAGTTCTTC
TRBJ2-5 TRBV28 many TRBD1 CASSPPTGGKGETQYF TGTGCCAGCAGTCCCCCGACAGGGGGCAAGGGGGAGACCCAGTACTTC
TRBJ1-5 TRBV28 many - CASSYQGSSNQPQHF TGTGCCAGCAGTTACCAGGGCTCTAGCAATCAGCCCCAGCATTTT
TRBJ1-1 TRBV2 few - CASKGGGPEAFF TGTGCCAGCAAGGGCGGGGGCCCCGAGGCTTTCTTT
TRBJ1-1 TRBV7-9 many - CASSLGAGIGTEAFF TGTGCCAGCAGCTTAGGGGCGGGGATAGGGACTGAAGCTTTCTTT
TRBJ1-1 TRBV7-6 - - CASSLRARPNTEAFF TGTGCCAGCAGCTTAAGAGCCAGGCCGAACACTGAAGCTTTCTTT
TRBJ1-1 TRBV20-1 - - CSARDPRGGANTEAFF TGCAGTGCTAGAGATCCCCGAGGAGGGGCGAACACTGAAGCTTTCTTT
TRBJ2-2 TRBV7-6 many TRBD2 CASSLSLAGGFSGELFF TGTGCCAGCAGCTTAAGCCTAGCGGGGGGTTTCTCCGGGGAGCTGTTTTTT
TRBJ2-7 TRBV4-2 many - CASSRELLADSYEQYF TGTGCCAGCAGCCGAGAGTTATTGGCGGACTCCTACGAGCAGTACTTC
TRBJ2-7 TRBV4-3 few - CASSQDALRAGWAGEQYF TGCGCCAGCAGCCAAGACGCCCTCCGGGCAGGATGGGCTGGGGAGCAGTACTTC
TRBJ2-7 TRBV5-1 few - CASSLYTGLEQYF TGCGCCAGCAGCTTGTACACAGGGTTAGAGCAGTACTTC
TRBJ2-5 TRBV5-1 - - CANSPLGRQETQYF TGCGCCAACAGTCCTCTGGGACGCCAAGAGACCCAGTACTTC
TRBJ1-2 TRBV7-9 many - CASTRWDTWGYTF TGTGCCAGCACCAGATGGGACACCTGGGGCTACACCTTC
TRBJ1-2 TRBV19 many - CASSTRDNYGYTF TGTGCCAGTAGTACCCGGGACAACTATGGCTACACCTTC
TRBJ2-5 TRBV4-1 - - CASSLRDLPQETQYF TGCGCCAGCAGCCTTCGGGACTTGCCTCAAGAGACCCAGTACTTC
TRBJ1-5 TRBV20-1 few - CSAHRSNQPQHF TGCAGTGCACATAGAAGCAATCAGCCCCAGCATTTT
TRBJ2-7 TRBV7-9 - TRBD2 CASSLDSTSGDEQYF TGTGCCAGCAGCTTAGACAGTACTAGCGGAGACGAGCAGTACTTC
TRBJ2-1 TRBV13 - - CASSRGFYFNEQFF TGTGCCAGCAGCCGAGGGTTCTATTTCAATGAGCAGTTCTTC
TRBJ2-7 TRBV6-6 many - CASSAIYEQYF TGTGCCAGCAGTGCCATCTACGAGCAGTACTTC
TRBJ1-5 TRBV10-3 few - CAIIFGEPNQPQHF TGTGCCATCATATTCGGGGAGCCCAATCAGCCCCAGCATTTT
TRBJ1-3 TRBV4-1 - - CASSQAASGWLEGNTIYF TGCGCCAGCAGCCAAGCAGCGTCTGGGTGGCTAGAGGGAAACACCATATATTTT
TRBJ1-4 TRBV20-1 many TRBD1 CSAPDRHNEKLFF TGCAGTGCCCCGGACAGGCATAATGAAAAACTGTTTTTT
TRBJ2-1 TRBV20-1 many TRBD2 CSGNGLAGDKQFF TGCAGTGGAAACGGACTAGCGGGGGACAAGCAGTTCTTC
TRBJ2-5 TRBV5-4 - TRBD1 CASSLEQGQETQYF TGTGCCAGCAGCTTGGAACAGGGGCAAGAGACCCAGTACTTC
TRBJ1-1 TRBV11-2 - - CASSLDFGGGSAFF TGTGCCAGCAGCTTAGATTTCGGGGGTGGTTCGGCTTTCTTT
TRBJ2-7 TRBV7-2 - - CASSLDSRGPYEQYF TGTGCCAGCAGCTTAGACAGCCGGGGCCCCTACGAGCAGTACTTC
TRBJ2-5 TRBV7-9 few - CASSSYPQETQYF TGTGCCAGCAGCTCCTATCCCCAAGAGACCCAGTACTTC
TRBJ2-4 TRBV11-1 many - CASSGKTNGIQYF TGTGCCAGCAGCGGTAAGACTAATGGCATTCAGTACTTC